This TCR beta chain was documented in a study of post-analysis software for immune sequencing data. This clonotype was counted a few times. Its antigen is not known. The library was made from cDNA and included unique molecular identifiers. One entry per CDR3 protein results from TCRdb running MiXCR on the PCR reads. The sample holds about 540,000 distinct CDR3 sequences, roughly 34% seen once. Overall study results and limits: Patients used about 5 TRBV segments, including TRBV5-6, TRBV5-1 and TRBV20-1, more often than controls.

With 8 bases removed from V and 6 bases from J, the gap between germline ends came to 5 bases. CDR3 length equals 10 residues. Looked up from germline, CDR1 is SEHNR and CDR2 is FQNEAQ (reference sequence). Material: blood. The receptor comes from a girl aged 2-17 years with multiple sclerosis. The chain is built from TRBV7-9 and TRBJ2-1; D is uncertain. The CDR3 nucleotides are TGTGCCAGCGCCCCCAATGAGCAGTTCTTC. Amino acids: CASAPNEQFF.